This TCR beta chain came from a study of CD4 T cells in relation to SARS-CoV-2 and coronaviruses. CD4+ T cells from unexposed donors were obtained before the COVID-19 pandemic (2011-2018). The cells were cultured for approximately 10 days before CD4+ T cells were isolated. Sequencing was performed with immunoSEQ multiplex PCR; in TCRdb, only in-frame clones are kept and a portion is missing. This table holds around 25,000 clones, approximately 82% found once. A note on this clone: Its antigen is currently unknown.

Sequenced material: CD4+ T cells from PBMCs, cultured in vitro. The TCR was taken from a human donor in good health.

The CDR3, as DNA: TGCGCCAGCAGCCTTCGACTAGCGGGAGGGCCAGGGGACATTCAGTACTTC. It translates to CASSLRLAGGPGDIQYF. V and J are TRBV4-1 and TRBJ2-4; TRBD2 agrees at 14 bases. The CDR3 sequence is 17 residues long. J was trimmed by 8 bases and V by 4 bases; bases with no gene match: 10. Germline lookup yields CDR1 MGHRA and CDR2 YSYEKL.